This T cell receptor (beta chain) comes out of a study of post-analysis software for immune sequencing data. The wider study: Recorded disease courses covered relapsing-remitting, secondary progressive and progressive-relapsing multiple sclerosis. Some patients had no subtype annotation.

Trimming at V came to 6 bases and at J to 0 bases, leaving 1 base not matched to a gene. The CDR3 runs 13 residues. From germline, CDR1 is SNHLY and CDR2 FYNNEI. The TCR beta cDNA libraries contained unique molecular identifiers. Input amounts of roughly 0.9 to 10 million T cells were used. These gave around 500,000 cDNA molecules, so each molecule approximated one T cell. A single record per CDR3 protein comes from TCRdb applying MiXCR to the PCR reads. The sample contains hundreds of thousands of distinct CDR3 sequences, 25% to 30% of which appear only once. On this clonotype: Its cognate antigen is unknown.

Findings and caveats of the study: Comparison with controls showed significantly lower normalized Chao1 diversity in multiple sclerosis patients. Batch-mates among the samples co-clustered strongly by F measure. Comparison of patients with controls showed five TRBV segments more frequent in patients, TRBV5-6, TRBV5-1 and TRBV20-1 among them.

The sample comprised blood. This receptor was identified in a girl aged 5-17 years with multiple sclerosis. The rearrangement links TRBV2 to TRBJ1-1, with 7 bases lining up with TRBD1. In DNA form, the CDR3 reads TGTGCCAGCAGGACAGGGATGAACACTGAAGCTTTCTTT. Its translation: CASRTGMNTEAFF.